This TCR beta chain was recovered during a study of TIL therapy for anti-PD-1-resistant metastatic lung cancer. Overall study: Patients then received nivolumab; progressors got lymphodepletion, TIL and IL-2. Tumors carried a median about 1.6 non-synonymous mutations per megabase.

In germline, CDR1 is SGHRS, CDR2 YFSETQ. The CDR3 sequence is 13 residues long. V shed 7 bases, J shed 6 bases, and the junction held 8 bases outside the gene matches. Sequencing used immunoSEQ v3. Profiling relied on immunoSEQ multiplex PCR, and the TCRdb table lists in-frame clones only, not all of them. The sample records 14,000 to 15,000 clones, 86% being singletons. Time point in this sample: pre-treatment sample, taken before nivolumab and TIL therapy. This chain uses TRBV5-1 with TRBJ1-1, with TRBD1 matching over 8 bases. The TCR was taken from a person aged 25 to 85 with non-small cell lung cancer. The sequencing here drew on blood, taken at baseline. In DNA form, the CDR3 reads TGCGCCAGCGGAAACAGGGGGGGATCTGAAGCTTTCTTT. Its translation is CASGNRGGSEAFF.